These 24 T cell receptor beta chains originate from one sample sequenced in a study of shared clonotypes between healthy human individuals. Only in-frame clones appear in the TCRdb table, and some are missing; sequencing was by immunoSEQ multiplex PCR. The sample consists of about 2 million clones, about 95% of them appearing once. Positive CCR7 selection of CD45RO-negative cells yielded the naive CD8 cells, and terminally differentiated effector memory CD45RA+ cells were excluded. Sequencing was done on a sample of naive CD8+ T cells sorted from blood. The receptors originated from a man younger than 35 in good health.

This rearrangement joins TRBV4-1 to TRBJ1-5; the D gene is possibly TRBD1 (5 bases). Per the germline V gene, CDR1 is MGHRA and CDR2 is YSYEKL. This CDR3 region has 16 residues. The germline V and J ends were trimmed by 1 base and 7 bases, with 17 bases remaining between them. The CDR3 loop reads CASSQGGVGAGQPQHF. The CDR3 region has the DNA TGCGCCAGCAGCCAAGGAGGGGTTGGGGCAGGGCAGCCCCAGCATTTT.

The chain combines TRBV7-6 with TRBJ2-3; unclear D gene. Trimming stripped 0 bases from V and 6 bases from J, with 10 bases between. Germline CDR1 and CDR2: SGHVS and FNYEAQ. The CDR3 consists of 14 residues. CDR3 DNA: TGTGCCAGCAGCTTAGCCAGCTACAGCGATACGCAGTATTTT. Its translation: CASSLASYSDTQYF.

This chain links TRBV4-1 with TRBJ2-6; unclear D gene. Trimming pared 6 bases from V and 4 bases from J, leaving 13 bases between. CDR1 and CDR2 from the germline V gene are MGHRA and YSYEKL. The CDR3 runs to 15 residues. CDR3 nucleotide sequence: TGCGCCAGCAGTTTCGGCCCTTCCGGGGCCAACGTCCTGACTTTC. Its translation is CASSFGPSGANVLTF.

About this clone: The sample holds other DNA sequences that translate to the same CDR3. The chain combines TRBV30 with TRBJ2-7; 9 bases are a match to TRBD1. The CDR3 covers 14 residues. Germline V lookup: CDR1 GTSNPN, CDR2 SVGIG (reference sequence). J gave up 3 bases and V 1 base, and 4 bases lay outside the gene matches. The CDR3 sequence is CAWSDRGLSYEQYF. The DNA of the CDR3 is TGTGCCTGGAGTGACAGGGGGCTTAGCTACGAGCAGTACTTC.

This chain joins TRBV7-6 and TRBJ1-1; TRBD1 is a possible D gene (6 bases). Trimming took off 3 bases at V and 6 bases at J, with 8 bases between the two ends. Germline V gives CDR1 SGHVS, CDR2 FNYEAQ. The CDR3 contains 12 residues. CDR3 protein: CASSLEGAEAFF. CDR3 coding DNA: TGTGCCAGCAGCTTGGAGGGGGCTGAAGCTTTCTTT. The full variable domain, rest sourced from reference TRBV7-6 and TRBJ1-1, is GAGVSQSPRYKVTKRGQDVALRCDPISGHVSLYWYRQALGQGPEFLTYFNYEAQQDKSGLPNDRFSAERPEGSISTLTIQRTEQRDSAMYRCASSLEGAEAFFGQGTRLTVV.

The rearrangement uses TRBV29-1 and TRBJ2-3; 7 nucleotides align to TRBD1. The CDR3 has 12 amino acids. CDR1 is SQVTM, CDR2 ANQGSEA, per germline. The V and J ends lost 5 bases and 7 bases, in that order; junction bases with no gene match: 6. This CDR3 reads CSVKGGTHTQYF. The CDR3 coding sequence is TGCAGCGTTAAAGGGGGCACGCATACGCAGTATTTT.

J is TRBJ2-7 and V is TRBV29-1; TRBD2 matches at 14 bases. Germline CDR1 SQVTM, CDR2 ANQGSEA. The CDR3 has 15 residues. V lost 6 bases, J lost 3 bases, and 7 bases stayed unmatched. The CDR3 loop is CSVEGLAGEIYEQYF. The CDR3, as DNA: TGCAGCGTAGAGGGACTAGCGGGAGAAATCTACGAGCAGTACTTC.

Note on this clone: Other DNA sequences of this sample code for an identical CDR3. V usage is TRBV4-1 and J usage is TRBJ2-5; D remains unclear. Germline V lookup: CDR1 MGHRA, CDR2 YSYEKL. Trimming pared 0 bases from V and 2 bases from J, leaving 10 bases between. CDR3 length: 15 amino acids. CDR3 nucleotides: TGCGCCAGCAGCCAAGATCTAGGGTTACAAGAGACCCAGTACTTC. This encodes CASSQDLGLQETQYF.

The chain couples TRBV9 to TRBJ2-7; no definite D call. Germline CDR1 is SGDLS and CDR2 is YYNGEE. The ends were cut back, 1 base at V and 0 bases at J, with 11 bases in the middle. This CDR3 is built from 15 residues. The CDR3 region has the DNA TGTGCCAGCAGCGTAACGGACGGATTCTCCTACGAGCAGTACTTC. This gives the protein CASSVTDGFSYEQYF.

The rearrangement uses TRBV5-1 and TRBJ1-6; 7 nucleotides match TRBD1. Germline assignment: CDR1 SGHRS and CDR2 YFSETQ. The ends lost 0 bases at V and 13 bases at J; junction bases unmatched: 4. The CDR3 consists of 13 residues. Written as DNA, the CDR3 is TGCGCCAGCAGCTTGGGGACAGGCGAGCCCCTCCACTTT. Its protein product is CASSLGTGEPLHF.

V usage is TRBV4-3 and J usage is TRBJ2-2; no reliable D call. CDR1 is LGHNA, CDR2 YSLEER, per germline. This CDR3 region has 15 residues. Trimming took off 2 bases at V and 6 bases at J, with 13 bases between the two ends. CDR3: CASSQTLVASGELFF. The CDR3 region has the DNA TGCGCCAGCAGCCAAACCCTAGTCGCATCCGGGGAGCTGTTTTTT.

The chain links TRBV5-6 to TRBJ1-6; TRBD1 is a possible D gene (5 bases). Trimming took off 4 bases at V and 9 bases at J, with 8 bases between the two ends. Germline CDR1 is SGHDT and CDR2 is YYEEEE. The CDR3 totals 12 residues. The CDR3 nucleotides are TGTGCCAGCAGCCCCCAGGGTTCACCCCTCCACTTT. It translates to CASSPQGSPLHF.

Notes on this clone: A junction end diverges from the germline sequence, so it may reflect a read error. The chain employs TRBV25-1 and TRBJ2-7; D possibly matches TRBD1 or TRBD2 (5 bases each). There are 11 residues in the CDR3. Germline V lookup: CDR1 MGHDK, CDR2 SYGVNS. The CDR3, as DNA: TGTGCCAACAGTCGGGGCAGGGAACAGTACTTC. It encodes CANSRGREQYF.

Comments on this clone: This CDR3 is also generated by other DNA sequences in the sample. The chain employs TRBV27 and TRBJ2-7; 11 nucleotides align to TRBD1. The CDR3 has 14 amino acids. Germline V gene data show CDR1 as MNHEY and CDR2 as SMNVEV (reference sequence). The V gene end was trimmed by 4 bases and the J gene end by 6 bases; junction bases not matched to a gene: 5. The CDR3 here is CASSSGTGGLEQYF. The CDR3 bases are TGTGCCAGCAGTTCCGGGACAGGGGGACTCGAGCAGTACTTC.

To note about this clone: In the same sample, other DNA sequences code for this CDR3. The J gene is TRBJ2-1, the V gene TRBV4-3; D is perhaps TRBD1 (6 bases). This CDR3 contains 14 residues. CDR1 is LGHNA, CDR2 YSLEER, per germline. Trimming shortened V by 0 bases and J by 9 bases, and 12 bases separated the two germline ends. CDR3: CASSQDRGWGEQFF. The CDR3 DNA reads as TGCGCCAGCAGCCAAGACAGGGGCTGGGGTGAGCAGTTCTTC.

CDR3 sequence: CASSPFRGGSYNEQFF. CDR3 nucleotides: TGTGCCAGCAGCCCATTTAGGGGGGGCTCCTACAATGAGCAGTTCTTC. This chain joins TRBV5-6 and TRBJ2-1; tentatively, D is TRBD2 (7 bases). Germline CDR1 is SGHDT and CDR2 is YYEEEE. The CDR3 runs to 16 residues. With 4 bases removed from V and 0 bases from J, the gap between germline ends came to 14 bases.

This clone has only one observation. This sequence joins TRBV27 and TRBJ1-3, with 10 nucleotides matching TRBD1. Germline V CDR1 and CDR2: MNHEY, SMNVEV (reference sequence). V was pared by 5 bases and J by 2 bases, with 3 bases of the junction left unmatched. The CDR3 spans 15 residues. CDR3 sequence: CASSRGTGAGNTIYF. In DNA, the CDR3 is TGTGCCAGCAGTCGCGGGACAGGGGCTGGAAACACCATATATTTT.

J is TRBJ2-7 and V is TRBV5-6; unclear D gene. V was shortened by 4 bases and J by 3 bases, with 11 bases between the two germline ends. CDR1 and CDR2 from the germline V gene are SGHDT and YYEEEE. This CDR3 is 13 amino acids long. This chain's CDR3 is CASSATVDYEQYF. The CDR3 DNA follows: TGTGCCAGCAGCGCCACAGTTGACTACGAGCAGTACTTC.

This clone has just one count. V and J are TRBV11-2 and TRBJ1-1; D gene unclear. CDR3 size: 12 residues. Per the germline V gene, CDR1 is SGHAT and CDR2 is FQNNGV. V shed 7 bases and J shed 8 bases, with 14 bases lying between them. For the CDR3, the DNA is TGTGCCAGCACCCCGGGGAGCCAAGAAGCTTTCTTT. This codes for CASTPGSQEAFF.

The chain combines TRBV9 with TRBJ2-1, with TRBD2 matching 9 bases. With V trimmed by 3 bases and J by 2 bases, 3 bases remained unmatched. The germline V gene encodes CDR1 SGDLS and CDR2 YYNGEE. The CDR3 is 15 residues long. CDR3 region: CASSDGGGAYNEQFF. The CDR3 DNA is TGTGCCAGCAGCGATGGCGGGGGGGCCTACAATGAGCAGTTCTTC.

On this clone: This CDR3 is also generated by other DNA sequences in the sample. In DNA, the CDR3 is TGTGCCAGCAGTCTGGAGTACAATGAGCAGTTCTTC. This gives the protein CASSLEYNEQFF. The rearrangement joins TRBV5-4 to TRBJ2-1; D not certain. CDR1 and CDR2 (germline): SGHNT, YYREEE (reference sequence). V was shortened by 5 bases and J by 4 bases, with 7 bases between the two germline ends. This CDR3 has 12 residues. The complete variable domain, with remaining parts taken from reference TRBV5-4 and TRBJ2-1, reads ETGVTQSPTHLIKTRGQQVTLRCSSQSGHNTVSWYQQALGQGPQFIFQYYREEENGRGNFPPRFSGLQFPNYSSELNVNALELDDSALYLCASSLEYNEQFFGPGTRLTVL.

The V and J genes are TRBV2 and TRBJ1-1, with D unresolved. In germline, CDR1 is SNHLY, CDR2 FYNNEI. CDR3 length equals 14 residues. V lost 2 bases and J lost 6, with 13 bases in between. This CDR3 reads CASSESGLFPEAFF. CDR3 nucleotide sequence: TGTGCCAGCAGTGAATCGGGTTTGTTCCCTGAAGCTTTCTTT.

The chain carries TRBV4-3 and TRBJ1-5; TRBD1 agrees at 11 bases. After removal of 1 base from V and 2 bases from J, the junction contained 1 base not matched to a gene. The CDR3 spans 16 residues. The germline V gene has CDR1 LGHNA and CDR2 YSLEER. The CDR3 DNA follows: TGCGCCAGCAGCCAAGGGACAGGGGGCGGCAATCAGCCCCAGCATTTT. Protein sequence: CASSQGTGGGNQPQHF.

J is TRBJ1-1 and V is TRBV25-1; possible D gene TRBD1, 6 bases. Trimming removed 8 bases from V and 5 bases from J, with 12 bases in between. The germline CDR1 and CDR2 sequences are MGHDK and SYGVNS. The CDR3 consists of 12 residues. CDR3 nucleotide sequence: TGTGCCAGCGCAGGGGTGGGGACTGAAGCTTTCTTT. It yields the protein CASAGVGTEAFF.